This T cell receptor beta chain was sequenced during a study of regulatory T cells in long-lasting Graves disease. Notes on the study in general: The study found persistent patients shared more public clonotypes (roughly 3,000) than new patients (approximately 870).

The V gene lost 6 bases and the J gene lost 3 bases, with 15 bases spanning the gap. The germline V gene has CDR1 LNHDA and CDR2 SQIVND (reference sequence). The CDR3 runs to 14 residues. Combining iRepertoire HTBI primers with Arm-PCR of CDR3 regions, the authors built TCR beta libraries. Each CDR3 protein is one row after TCRdb ran MiXCR on the multiplex PCR reads. The data show under 800,000 distinct CDR3 sequences, under 20% seen once. The time point denotes: newly diagnosed GD, antithyroid drugs for less than 3 months. There was RNA extracted from PBMCs, and the TCR library was made from it. Of note for this clonotype: Its specificity is not known.

These sequences were also reported in another study, on T cells in Graves' hyperthyroidism and ophthalmopathy.

The material sequenced was peripheral blood mononuclear cells (PBMCs), taken at new diagnosis, from a patient treated with antithyroid drugs. V usage is TRBV19 and J usage is TRBJ2-7; D may be TRBD2 (6 bases). The TCR was taken from a woman aged 30 to 39 with Graves disease. The CDR3 protein is CASSRQAGLYEQYF. The CDR3 DNA reads TGTGCCAGTAGCCGTCAGGCGGGACTCTACGAGCAGTACTTC.